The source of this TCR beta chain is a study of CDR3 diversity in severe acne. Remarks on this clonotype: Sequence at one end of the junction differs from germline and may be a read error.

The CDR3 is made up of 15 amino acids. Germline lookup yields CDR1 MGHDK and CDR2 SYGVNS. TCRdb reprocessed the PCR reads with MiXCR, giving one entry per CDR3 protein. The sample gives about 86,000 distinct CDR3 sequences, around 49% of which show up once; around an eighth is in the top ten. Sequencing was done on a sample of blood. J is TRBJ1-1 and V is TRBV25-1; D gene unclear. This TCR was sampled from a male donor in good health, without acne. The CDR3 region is CASSLTFNANTEAFF. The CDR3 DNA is TGCGCCAGCAGCTTGACTTTCAATGCGAACACTGAAGCTTTCTTT.